This paragraph covers one T cell receptor beta chain sequence. Some clones are missing from TCRdb's copy, which holds only in-frame ones; the method was immunoSEQ multiplex PCR. The profile shows almost 20,000 clones, 88% of them singletons. V lost 5 bases and J lost 7, with 21 bases in between. CDR3 length equals 16 residues. Germline lookup yields CDR1 SEHNR and CDR2 FQNEAQ (reference sequence). The data are from a study of T cell changes during pregnancy in multiple sclerosis. The receptor was isolated from a female donor in good health, enrolled as a control in a pregnancy study. The chain joins TRBV7-9 to TRBJ2-1, with D tentatively TRBD2 (5 bases). The sequencing used CD8+ T cells from peripheral blood mononuclear cells, collected in the third trimester of pregnancy. The CDR3 nucleotides are TGTGCCAGCAGCGCCCTCGGACTCGGGGTGGCAAATGAGCAGTTCTTC. It is translated as CASSALGLGVANEQFF.